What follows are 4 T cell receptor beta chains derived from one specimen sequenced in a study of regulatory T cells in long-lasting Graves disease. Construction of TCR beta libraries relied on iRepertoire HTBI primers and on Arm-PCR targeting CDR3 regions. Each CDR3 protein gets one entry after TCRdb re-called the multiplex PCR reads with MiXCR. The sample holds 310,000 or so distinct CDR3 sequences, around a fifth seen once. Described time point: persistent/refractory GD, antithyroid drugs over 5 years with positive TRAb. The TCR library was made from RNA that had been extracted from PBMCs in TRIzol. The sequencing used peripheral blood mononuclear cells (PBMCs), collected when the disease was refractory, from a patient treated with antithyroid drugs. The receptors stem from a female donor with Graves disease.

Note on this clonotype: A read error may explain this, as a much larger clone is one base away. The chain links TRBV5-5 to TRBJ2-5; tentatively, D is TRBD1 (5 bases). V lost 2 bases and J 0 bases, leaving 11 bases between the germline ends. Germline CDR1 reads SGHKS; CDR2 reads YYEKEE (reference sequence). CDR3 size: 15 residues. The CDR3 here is CASSFWGSYQETQYF. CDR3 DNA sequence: TGTGCCAGCAGCTTCTGGGGCAGCTACCAAGAGACCCAGTACTTC.

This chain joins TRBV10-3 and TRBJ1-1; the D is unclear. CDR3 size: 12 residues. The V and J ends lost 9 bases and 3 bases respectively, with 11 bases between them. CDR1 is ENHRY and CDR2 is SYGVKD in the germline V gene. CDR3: CAIGHPDTEAFF. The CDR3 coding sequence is TGTGCCATAGGGCATCCGGACACTGAAGCTTTCTTT.

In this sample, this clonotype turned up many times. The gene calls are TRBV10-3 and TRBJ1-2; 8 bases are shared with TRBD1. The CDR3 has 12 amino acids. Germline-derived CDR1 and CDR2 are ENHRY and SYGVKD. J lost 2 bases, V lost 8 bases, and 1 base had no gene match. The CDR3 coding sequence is TGTGCCATCGGACAGGGAAACTATGGCTACACCTTC. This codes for CAIGQGNYGYTF.

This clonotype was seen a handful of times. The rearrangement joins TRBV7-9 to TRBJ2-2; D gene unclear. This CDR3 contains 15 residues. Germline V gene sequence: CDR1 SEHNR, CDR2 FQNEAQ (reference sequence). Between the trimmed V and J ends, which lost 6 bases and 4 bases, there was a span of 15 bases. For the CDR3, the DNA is TGTGCCAGCAGACTTAATACGTTGGGCACCGGGGAGCTGTTTTTT. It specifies CASRLNTLGTGELFF. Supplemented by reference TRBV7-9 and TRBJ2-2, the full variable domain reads DTGVSQNPRHKITKRGQNVTFRCDPISEHNRLYWYRQTLGQGPEFLTYFQNEAQLEKSRLLSDRFSAERPKGSFSTLEIQRTEQGDSAMYLCASRLNTLGTGELFFGEGSRLTVL.